This T cell receptor beta chain was observed in a study of post-analysis software for immune sequencing data (dated by TCRdb to 2014 to 2015). At the level of the whole study: The recorded disease courses included relapsing-remitting, secondary progressive and progressive-relapsing multiple sclerosis, and some patients had no subtype annotation. A subset of samples was prepared in parallel using single-end sample barcoding, then pooled and co-amplified after Illumina adapter ligation. The multiple sclerosis patient repertoires were compared with 10 or so previously published healthy control repertoires from donors aged roughly 6 to 27 years. What the authors observed across the whole study: The multiple sclerosis patient group was slightly younger than the control group. Significantly higher frequencies in patients than in controls were found for five or six TRBV segments, including TRBV5-6, TRBV5-1 and TRBV20-1. Direct clustering with F measure revealed strong co-clustering of samples prepared in the same batch, which led to a batch-effect correction. Significantly lower normalized Chao1 diversity was found in multiple sclerosis patients than in controls, suggesting substantial peripheral T-cell clonal expansion.

CDR1 SGHKS and CDR2 YYEKEE are derived from the germline V gene (reference sequence). V has 6 bases trimmed and J has 3 bases trimmed; junction bases matching no gene number 5. Spanning cysteine to phenylalanine, the CDR3 consists of 14 amino acids. This entry keeps only the CDR3 DNA: 42 bases, framed from base 1. The library was prepared using PCR. For sequencing, an Illumina HiSeq 2500 was employed. Unique molecular identifiers were incorporated into TCR beta cDNA libraries to reduce PCR and sequencing biases. Per 1 to 10 million input T cells, roughly 500,000 cDNA molecules were obtained, such that each molecule approximated one T cell. The same protocol used for the earlier healthy control dataset was applied to prepare and sequence the patient libraries. Within a given batch, samples were prepared together, multiplexed and sequenced on the same HiSeq lane. In the original analysis: Raw barcoded reads were processed with MIGEC, and single-read molecular identifier groups were discarded before consensus assembly and CDR3 extraction. Clonotype tables were post-analysed with VDJtools, normalizing diversity by down-sampling all datasets to the smallest sample size. To correct batch-related cross-sample contamination, repertoire overlap clustering matched CDR3 amino acid sequences but not nucleotide sequences. TCRdb passed the public sequencing reads through fastp at Q25 and MiXCR, retaining productive beta sequences. Records with the same CDR3 protein are collapsed into one entry carrying the most frequent genes and DNA. V and J calls and clone size were set by TCRdb, not the authors. Counted in this sample were around 200,000 distinct CDR3 sequences; approximately 29% of them appeared once. 3.4% of the sample is taken by the ten largest.

This clonotype appeared a few times. Which antigen it targets is not known. Nothing much larger sits one base from this clone, and base qualities are not available. To demonstrate the VDJtools post-analysis software, TCR beta repertoires were profiled from the peripheral blood of 13 young patients with multiple sclerosis. Multiple sclerosis patients were children and adolescents aged roughly 6 to 15 years. The V and J segments used are TRBV5-5 and TRBJ1-4; 7 middle bases align to TRBD1. The TCR was taken from a girl between 2 and 17 years old with multiple sclerosis. The specimen was blood. Read as DNA, the sequence is TGTGCCAGCATGAGGGGACAGTCTAATGAAAAACTGTTTTTT. It is translated as CASMRGQSNEKLFF.